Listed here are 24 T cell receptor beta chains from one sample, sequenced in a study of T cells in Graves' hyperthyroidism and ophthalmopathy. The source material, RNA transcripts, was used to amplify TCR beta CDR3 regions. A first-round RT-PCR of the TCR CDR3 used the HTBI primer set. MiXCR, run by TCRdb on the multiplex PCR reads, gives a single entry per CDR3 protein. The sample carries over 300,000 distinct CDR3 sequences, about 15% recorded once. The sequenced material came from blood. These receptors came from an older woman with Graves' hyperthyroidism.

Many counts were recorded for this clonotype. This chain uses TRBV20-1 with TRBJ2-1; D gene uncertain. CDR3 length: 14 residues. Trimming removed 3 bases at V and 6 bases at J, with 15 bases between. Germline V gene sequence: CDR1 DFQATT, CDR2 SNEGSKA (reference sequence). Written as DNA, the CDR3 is TGCAGTGCTAGGAGCAGTTACCTTGTCAATGAGCAGTTCTTC. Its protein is CSARSSYLVNEQFF.

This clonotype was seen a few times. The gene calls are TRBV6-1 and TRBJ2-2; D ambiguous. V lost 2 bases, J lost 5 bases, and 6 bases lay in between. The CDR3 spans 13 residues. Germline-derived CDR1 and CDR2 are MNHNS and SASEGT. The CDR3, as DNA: TGTGCCAGCAGTGAATCCGGTACCGGGGAGCTGTTTTTT. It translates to CASSESGTGELFF.

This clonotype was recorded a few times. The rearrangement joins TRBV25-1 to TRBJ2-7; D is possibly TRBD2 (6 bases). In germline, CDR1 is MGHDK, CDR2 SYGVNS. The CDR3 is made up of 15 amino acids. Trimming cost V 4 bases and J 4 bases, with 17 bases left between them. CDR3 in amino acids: CASSVFPGATYEQYF. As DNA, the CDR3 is TGTGCCAGCAGTGTCTTTCCGGGAGCTACTTACGAGCAGTACTTC.

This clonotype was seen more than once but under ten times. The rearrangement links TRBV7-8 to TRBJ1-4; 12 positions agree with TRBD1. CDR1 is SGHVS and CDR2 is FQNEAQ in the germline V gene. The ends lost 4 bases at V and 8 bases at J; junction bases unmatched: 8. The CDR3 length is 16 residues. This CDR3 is CASSSRDRGQSEKLFF. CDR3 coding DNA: TGTGCCAGCAGCTCCCGGGACAGGGGGCAATCAGAAAAACTGTTTTTT.

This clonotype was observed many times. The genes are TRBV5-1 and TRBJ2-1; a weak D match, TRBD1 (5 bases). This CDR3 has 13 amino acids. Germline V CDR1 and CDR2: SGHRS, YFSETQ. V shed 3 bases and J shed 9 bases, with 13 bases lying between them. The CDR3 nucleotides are TGCGCCAGCAGCTCTTCAGCAGGGCGTGAGCAGTTCTTC. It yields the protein CASSSSAGREQFF.

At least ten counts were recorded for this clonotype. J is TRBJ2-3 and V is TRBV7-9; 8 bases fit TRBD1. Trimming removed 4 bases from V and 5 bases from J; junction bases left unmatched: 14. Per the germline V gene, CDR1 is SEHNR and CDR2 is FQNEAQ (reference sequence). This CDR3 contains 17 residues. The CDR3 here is CASSSRTDQGAKDTQYF. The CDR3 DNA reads TGTGCCAGCAGCTCGCGCACAGACCAGGGGGCAAAAGATACGCAGTATTTT.

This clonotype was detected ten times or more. The CDR3 coding sequence is TGTGCCAGCAGTTTAGATGGACAGGGGATCCACGAGCAGTACTTC. Encoded protein: CASSLDGQGIHEQYF. The chain recombines TRBV12-3 or TRBV12-4 with TRBJ2-7, with 9 nucleotides matching TRBD1. With 1 base clipped from V and 5 bases from J, the junction kept 6 bases outside the gene matches. This CDR3 has 15 amino acids.

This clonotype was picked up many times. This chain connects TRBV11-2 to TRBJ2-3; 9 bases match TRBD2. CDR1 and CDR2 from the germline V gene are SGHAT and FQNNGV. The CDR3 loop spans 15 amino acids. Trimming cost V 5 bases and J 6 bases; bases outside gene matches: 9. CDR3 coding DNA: TGTGCCAGCAGCCCGCGGGGGGGCCCTCGGGATACGCAGTATTTT. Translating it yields CASSPRGGPRDTQYF.

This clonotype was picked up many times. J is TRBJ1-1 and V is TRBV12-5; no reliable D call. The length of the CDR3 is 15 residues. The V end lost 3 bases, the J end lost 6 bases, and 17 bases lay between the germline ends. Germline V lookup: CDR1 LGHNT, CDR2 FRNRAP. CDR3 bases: TGTGCTAGTGGTTTTGGATACTCCTTAAGGTCTGAAGCTTTCTTT. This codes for CASGFGYSLRSEAFF.

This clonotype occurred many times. The CDR3 reads CASTRAGESYEQYF. As DNA, the CDR3 is TGTGCCAGCACCCGGGCCGGGGAATCCTACGAGCAGTACTTC. The chain joins TRBV28 to TRBJ2-7, with a weak D call TRBD2 (5 bases). Per germline, CDR1 MDHEN and CDR2 SYDVKM. The ends were cut back, 7 bases at V and 1 base at J, with 14 bases in the middle. The CDR3 loop spans 14 amino acids. Drawing the rest from reference TRBV28 and TRBJ2-7, the complete variable domain is DVKVTQSSRYLVKRTGEKVFLECVQDMDHENMFWYRQDPGLGLRLIYFSYDVKMKEKGDIPEGYSVSREKKERFSLILESASTNQTSMYLCASTRAGESYEQYFGPGTRLTVT.

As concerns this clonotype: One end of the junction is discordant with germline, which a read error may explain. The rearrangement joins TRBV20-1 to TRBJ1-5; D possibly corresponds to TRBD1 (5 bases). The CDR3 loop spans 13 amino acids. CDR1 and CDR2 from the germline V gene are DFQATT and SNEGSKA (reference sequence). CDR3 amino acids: CSARERIRQPRHF. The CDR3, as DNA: TGCAGTGCTAGAGAGCGGATCCGACAGCCCCGGCATTTT.

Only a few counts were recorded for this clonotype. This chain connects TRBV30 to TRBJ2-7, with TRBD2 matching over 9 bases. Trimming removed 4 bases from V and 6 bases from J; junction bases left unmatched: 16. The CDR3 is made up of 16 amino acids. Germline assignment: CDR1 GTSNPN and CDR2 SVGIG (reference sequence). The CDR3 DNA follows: TGTGCCTGGACCCCCGGGGTAGCGGGAGTTAGAGGCGAGCAGTACTTC. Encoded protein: CAWTPGVAGVRGEQYF.

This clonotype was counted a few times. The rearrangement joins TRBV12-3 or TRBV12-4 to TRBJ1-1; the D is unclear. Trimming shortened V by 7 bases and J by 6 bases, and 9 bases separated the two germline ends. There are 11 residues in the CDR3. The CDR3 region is CASTLRAEAFF. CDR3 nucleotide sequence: TGTGCCAGCACTCTTCGGGCTGAAGCTTTCTTT.

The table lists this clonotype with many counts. The CDR3 sequence: CSARPGQGPNTEAFF. DNA of the CDR3: TGCAGTGCTAGACCGGGACAGGGCCCAAACACTGAAGCTTTCTTT. The chain has TRBV20-1 and TRBJ1-1, with 9 bases fitting TRBD1. Trimming at V came to 2 bases and at J to 2 bases, leaving 6 bases not matched to a gene. The CDR3 is made up of 15 amino acids. Germline assignment: CDR1 DFQATT and CDR2 SNEGSKA (reference sequence).

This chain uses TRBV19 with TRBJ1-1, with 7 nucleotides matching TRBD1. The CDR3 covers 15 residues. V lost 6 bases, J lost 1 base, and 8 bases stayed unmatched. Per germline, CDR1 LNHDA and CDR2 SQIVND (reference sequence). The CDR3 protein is CASRGGTAQNTEAFF. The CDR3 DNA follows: TGTGCCAGTAGGGGGGGGACAGCGCAGAACACTGAAGCTTTCTTT.

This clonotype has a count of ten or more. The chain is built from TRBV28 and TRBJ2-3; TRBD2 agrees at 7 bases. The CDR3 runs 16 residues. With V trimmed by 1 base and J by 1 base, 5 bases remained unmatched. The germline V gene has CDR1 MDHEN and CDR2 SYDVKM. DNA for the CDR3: TGTGCCAGCAGTTTATTTGGAGCGGGGCGCACAGATACGCAGTATTTT. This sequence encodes CASSLFGAGRTDTQYF.

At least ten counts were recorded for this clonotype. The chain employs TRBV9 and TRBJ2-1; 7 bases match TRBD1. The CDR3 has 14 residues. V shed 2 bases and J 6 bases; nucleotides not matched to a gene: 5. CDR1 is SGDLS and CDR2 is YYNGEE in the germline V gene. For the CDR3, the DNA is TGTGCCAGCAGCGTTGGCTACAGGGGCAATGAGCAGTTCTTC. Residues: CASSVGYRGNEQFF.

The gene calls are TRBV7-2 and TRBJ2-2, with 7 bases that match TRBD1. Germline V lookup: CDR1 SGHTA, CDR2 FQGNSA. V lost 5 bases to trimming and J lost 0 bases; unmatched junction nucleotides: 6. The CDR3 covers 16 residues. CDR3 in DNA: TGTGCCAGCAGCCGACGACAGGGCACGAACACCGGGGAGCTGTTTTTT. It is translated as CASSRRQGTNTGELFF.

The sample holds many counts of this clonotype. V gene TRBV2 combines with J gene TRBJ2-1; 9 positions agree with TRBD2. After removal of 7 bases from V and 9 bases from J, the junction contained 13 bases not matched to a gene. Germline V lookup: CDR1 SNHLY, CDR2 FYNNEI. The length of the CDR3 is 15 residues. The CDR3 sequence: CASKPGLASMGEQFF. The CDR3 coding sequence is TGTGCCAGCAAGCCCGGACTAGCGAGCATGGGTGAGCAGTTCTTC. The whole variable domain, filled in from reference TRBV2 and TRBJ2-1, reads EPEVTQTPSHQVTQMGQEVILRCVPISNHLYFYWYRQILGQKVEFLVSFYNNEISEKSEIFDDQFSVERPDGSNFTLKIRSTKLEDSAMYFCASKPGLASMGEQFFGPGTRLTVL.

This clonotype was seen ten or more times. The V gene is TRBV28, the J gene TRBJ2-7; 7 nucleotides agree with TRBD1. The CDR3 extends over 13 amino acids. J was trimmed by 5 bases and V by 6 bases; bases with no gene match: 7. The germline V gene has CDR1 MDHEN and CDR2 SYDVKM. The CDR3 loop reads CASRRQGIDEQYF. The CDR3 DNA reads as TGTGCCAGCAGAAGACAGGGTATAGACGAGCAGTACTTC.

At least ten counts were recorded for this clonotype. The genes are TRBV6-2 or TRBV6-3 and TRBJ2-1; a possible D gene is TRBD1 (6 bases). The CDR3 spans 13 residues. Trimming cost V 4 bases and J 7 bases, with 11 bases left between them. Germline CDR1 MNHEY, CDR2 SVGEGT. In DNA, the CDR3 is TGTGCCAGCAGTTGGGGGACACGGAATGAGCAGTTCTTC. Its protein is CASSWGTRNEQFF.

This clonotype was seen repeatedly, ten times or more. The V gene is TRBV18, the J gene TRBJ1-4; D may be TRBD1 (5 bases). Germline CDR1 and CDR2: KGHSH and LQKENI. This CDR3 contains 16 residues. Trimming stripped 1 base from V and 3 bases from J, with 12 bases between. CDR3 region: CASSPQEGAANEKLFF. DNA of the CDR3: TGTGCCAGCTCACCACAGGAAGGGGCTGCTAATGAAAAACTGTTTTTT.

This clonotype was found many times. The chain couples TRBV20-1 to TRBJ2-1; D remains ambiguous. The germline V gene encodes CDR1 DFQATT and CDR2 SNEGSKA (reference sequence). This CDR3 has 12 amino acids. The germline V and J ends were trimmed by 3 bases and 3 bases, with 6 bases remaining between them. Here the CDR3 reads CSARMDYNEQFF. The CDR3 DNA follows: TGCAGTGCTAGGATGGACTACAATGAGCAGTTCTTC.

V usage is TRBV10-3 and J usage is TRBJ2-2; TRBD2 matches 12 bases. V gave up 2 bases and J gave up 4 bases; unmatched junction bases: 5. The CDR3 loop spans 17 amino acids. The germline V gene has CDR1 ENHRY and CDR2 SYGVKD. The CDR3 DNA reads TGTGCCATCAGTGAGATGACTAGCGGGAGTACCACCGGGGAGCTGTTTTTT. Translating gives CAISEMTSGSTTGELFF.